This entry lists 15 T cell receptor beta chains sequenced from one sample in a study of a mutant IDH1 vaccine in newly diagnosed glioma. Generated by immunoSEQ multiplex PCR, the TCRdb table keeps only in-frame clones and is missing some. This sample has roughly 70,000 clones, with about four fifths found just once. Time point reported: week 11, during vaccination. Every single dose of the vaccine, 300 ug of mutant IDH1 20-mer peptide, came with topical imiquimod. For these TCRs, the target antigens are not known. Sequencing was performed on PBMCs, taken from a glioma patient whose treatment included an IDH1 peptide vaccine. The receptors were sampled from a woman aged 45 to 65 with glioma.

J is TRBJ1-5 and V is TRBV28, with D unclear. The CDR3 is made up of 11 amino acids. The germline V and J ends were trimmed by 1 base and 6 bases, with 1 base remaining between them. Germline V gene sequence: CDR1 MDHEN, CDR2 SYDVKM. CDR3 bases: TGTGCCAGCAGTTTATCTCAGCCCCAGCATTTT. Its translation: CASSLSQPQHF.

This chain links TRBV5-1 with TRBJ2-5; tentatively, D is TRBD2 (6 bases). CDR1 is SGHRS and CDR2 is YFSETQ in the germline V gene. Trimming removed 4 bases at V and 1 base at J, with 14 bases between. This CDR3 spans 15 amino acids. This CDR3 reads CASSPGVGTQETQYF. The CDR3 DNA follows: TGCGCCAGCAGCCCGGGGGTCGGGACCCAAGAGACCCAGTACTTC.

In its sample, this clone was seen once. This chain joins TRBV6-5 and TRBJ2-1; perhaps TRBD1 as D (5 bases). V lost 8 bases and J lost 4, with 9 bases in between. Germline values: CDR1 MNHEY, CDR2 SVGAGI. The CDR3 runs 12 residues. CDR3 coding DNA: TGTGCCAGCGTCGGACAATACAATGAGCAGTTCTTC. Protein sequence: CASVGQYNEQFF.

This clone was picked up a small number of times. The genes are TRBV11-2 and TRBJ1-1, with TRBD1 identical over 8 bases. The germline V gene has CDR1 SGHAT and CDR2 FQNNGV. J was trimmed by 7 bases and V by 3 bases; bases with no gene match: 7. CDR3 size: 14 residues. CDR3 amino acids: CASSLGSTGVEAFF. The CDR3 DNA follows: TGTGCCAGCAGCTTGGGGTCGACAGGGGTTGAAGCTTTCTTT.

The CDR3 bases are TGTGCCATCAGTGCCGGACAGGGCGGGACCGGGGAGCTGTTTTTT. This encodes CAISAGQGGTGELFF. The chain employs TRBV10-3 and TRBJ2-2; TRBD1 matches at 8 bases. The CDR3 has 15 amino acids. V lost 4 bases to trimming and J lost 5 bases; unmatched junction nucleotides: 6. Germline CDR1 ENHRY, CDR2 SYGVKD.

This clone was counted between two and nine times. The chain uses TRBV6-1 and TRBJ1-1; D is ambiguous. V lost 5 bases and J lost 7, with 8 bases in between. Germline CDR1 reads MNHNS; CDR2 reads SASEGT. The CDR3 consists of 11 residues. This CDR3 reads CASSSQVEAFF. Written as DNA, the CDR3 is TGTGCCAGCAGTTCACAAGTTGAAGCTTTCTTT.

The CDR3 bases are TGCGCCAGCAGCTTGTATGGGTTTAACACAGATACGCAGTATTTT. It is translated as CASSLYGFNTDTQYF. This rearrangement joins TRBV5-1 to TRBJ2-3; D gene uncertain. Trimming stripped 1 base from V and 2 bases from J, with 11 bases between. The germline V gene has CDR1 SGHRS and CDR2 YFSETQ. The CDR3 contains 15 residues.

This rearrangement joins TRBV9 to TRBJ2-7; no clear D. In germline, CDR1 is SGDLS, CDR2 YYNGEE. There are 13 residues in the CDR3. Trimming left V 0 bases short and J 4 bases short, with 8 bases between. CDR3 loop: CASSVGPEYEQYF. As DNA, the CDR3 is TGTGCCAGCAGCGTAGGACCCGAGTACGAGCAGTACTTC.

The CDR3 loop reads CASSQDIADYNEQFF. The DNA for the CDR3 is TGCGCCAGCAGCCAAGATATAGCTGACTACAATGAGCAGTTCTTC. The V call is TRBV4-3, the J call TRBJ2-1; D is ambiguous. Deletions cut 0 bases from V and 3 bases from J, with 9 bases between. The CDR3 is 15 amino acids. Germline V gene data show CDR1 as LGHNA and CDR2 as YSLEER.

The genes are TRBV9 and TRBJ2-5; weak D call: TRBD2 (5 bases). V gave up 5 bases and J gave up 7 bases, with 18 bases separating them. Germline-derived CDR1 and CDR2 are SGDLS and YYNGEE. The CDR3 has 14 residues. The CDR3 reads CASRPAPGIGTQYF. The CDR3 bases are TGTGCCAGCAGACCCGCACCGGGAATTGGGACCCAGTACTTC.

This chain links TRBV30 with TRBJ2-3; TRBD2 aligns across 10 bases. The CDR3 extends over 16 amino acids. Germline trimming cut 3 bases from V and 3 bases from J; bases unmatched to any gene: 9. The V gene's germline CDR1 is GTSNPN and CDR2 SVGIG (reference sequence). DNA of the CDR3: TGTGCCTGGAGGGGGAGCGGGGGGGCTTGGACAGATACGCAGTATTTT. Translated, it gives CAWRGSGGAWTDTQYF.

This chain connects TRBV27 to TRBJ1-5; D is ambiguous. The CDR3 is 13 amino acids. Germline V lookup: CDR1 MNHEY, CDR2 SMNVEV (reference sequence). The V and J ends lost 4 bases and 4 bases respectively, with 8 bases between them. The CDR3 loop reads CASSYQQNQPQHF. The CDR3 nucleotides are TGTGCCAGCAGTTACCAACAAAATCAGCCCCAGCATTTT.

This clone ranks as medium-sized (0.01 to 0.1%). Within the sample, other DNA sequences also encode this same CDR3. The V gene is TRBV9, the J gene TRBJ2-1; D uncertain. The V gene's germline CDR1 is SGDLS and CDR2 YYNGEE. Trimming took off 2 bases at V and 5 bases at J, with 2 bases between the two ends. The CDR3 runs to 11 residues. CDR3 loop: CASSVNNEQFF. DNA for the CDR3: TGTGCCAGCAGCGTTAACAATGAGCAGTTCTTC.

The chain employs TRBV6-1 and TRBJ1-6, with 7 bases lining up with TRBD1. Trimming took 4 bases from V and 7 from J; bases not matched to a gene: 7. The CDR3 loop spans 15 amino acids. Germline lookup yields CDR1 MNHNS and CDR2 SASEGT. CDR3 protein: CASSATTGRNSPLHF. The CDR3 DNA reads as TGTGCCAGCAGTGCCACGACAGGGCGAAATTCACCCCTCCACTTT.

The chain combines TRBV18 with TRBJ1-2; D not certain. V dropped 3 bases and J dropped 8 bases, with 22 bases sitting between them. This CDR3 is 16 amino acids long. CDR1 is KGHSH and CDR2 is LQKENI in the germline V gene. The CDR3 protein is CASSPTSDGRGEGYTF. CDR3 sequence (DNA): TGTGCCAGCTCACCCACTTCCGACGGACGTGGAGAGGGCTACACCTTC.